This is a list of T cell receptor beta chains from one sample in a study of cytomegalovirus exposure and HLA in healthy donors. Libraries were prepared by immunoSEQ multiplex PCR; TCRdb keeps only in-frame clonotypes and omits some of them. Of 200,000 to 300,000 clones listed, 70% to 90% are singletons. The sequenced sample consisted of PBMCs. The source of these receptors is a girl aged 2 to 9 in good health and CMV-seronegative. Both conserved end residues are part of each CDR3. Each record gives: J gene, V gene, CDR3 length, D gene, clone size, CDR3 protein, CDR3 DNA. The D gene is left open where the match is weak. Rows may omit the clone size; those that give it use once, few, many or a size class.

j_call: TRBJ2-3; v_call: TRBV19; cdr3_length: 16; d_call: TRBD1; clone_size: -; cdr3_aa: CASSTWDRGPTDTQYF; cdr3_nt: TGTGCCAGTAGTACCTGGGACAGGGGGCCCACAGATACGCAGTATTTT
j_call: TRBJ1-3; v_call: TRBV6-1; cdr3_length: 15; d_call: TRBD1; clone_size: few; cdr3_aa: CASRWQGVIGNTIYF; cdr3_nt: TGTGCCAGCAGATGGCAGGGGGTTATTGGAAACACCATATATTTT
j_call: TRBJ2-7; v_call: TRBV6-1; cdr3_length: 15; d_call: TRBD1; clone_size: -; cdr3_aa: CASSERQGATYEQYF; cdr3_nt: TGTGCCAGCAGTGAACGACAGGGTGCGACCTACGAGCAGTACTTC
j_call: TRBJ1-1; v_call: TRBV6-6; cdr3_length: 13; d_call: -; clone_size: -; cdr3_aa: CASSYPEGTEAFF; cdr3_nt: TGTGCCAGCAGTTACCCGGAGGGCACTGAAGCTTTCTTT
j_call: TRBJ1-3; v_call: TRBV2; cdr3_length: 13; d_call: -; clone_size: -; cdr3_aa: CASSDGERGTIYF; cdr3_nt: TGTGCCAGCAGTGACGGTGAGAGAGGCACCATATATTTT
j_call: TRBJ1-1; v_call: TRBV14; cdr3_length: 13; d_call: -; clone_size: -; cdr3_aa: CASTQGWNTEAFF; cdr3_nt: TGTGCCAGCACTCAGGGCTGGAACACTGAAGCTTTCTTT
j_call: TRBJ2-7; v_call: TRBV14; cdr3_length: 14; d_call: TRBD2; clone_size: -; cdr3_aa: CASRLAGGAYEQYF; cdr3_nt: TGTGCCAGCAGGTTAGCGGGAGGTGCCTACGAGCAGTACTTC
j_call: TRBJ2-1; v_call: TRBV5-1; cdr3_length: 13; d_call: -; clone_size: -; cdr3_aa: CASSLGLVDEQFF; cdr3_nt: TGCGCCAGCAGCTTGGGACTAGTCGATGAGCAGTTCTTC
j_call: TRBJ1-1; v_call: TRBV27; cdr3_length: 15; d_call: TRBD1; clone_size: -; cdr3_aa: CASSPDDRGNTEAFF; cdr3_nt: TGTGCCAGCAGCCCGGACGACAGGGGGAACACTGAAGCTTTCTTT
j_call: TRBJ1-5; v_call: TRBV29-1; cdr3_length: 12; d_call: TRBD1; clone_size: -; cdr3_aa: CSVAQGGQPQHF; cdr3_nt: TGCAGCGTTGCACAGGGGGGTCAGCCCCAGCATTTT
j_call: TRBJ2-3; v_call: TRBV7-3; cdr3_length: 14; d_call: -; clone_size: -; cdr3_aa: CASSSGTRSDTQYF; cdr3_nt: TGTGCCAGCAGCTCCGGGACTCGGTCAGATACGCAGTATTTT
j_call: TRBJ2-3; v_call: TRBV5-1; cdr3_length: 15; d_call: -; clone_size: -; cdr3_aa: CASKGGADSTDTQYF; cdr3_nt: TGCGCCAGCAAGGGCGGAGCGGATAGCACAGATACGCAGTATTTT
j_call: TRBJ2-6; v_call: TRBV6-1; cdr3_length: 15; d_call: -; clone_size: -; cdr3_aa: CASSEVPGGANVLTF; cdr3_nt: TGTGCCAGCAGTGAAGTCCCGGGTGGGGCCAACGTCCTGACTTTC
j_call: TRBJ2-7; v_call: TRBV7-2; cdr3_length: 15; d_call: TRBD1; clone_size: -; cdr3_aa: CASSLVSGQVGEQYF; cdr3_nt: TGTGCCAGCAGCTTAGTGTCGGGACAGGTGGGCGAGCAGTACTTC
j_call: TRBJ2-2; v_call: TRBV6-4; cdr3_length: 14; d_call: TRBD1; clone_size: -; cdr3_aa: CATSPGQGAGELFF; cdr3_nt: TGTGCCACCTCCCCGGGACAGGGAGCCGGGGAGCTGTTTTTT
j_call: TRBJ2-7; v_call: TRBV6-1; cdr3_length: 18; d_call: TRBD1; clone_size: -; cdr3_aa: CASSEPYARDRGPYEQYF; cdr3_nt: TGTGCCAGCAGTGAACCTTATGCCCGGGACAGGGGGCCCTACGAGCAGTACTTC
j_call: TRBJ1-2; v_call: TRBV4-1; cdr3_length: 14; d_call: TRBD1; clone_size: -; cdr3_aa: CASSYTLQGAGYTF; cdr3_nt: TGCGCCAGCAGCTATACACTGCAGGGGGCTGGCTACACCTTC
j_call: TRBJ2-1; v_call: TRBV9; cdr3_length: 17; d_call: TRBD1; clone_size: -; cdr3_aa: CASSASPGTGHYNEQFF; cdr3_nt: TGTGCCAGCAGCGCGAGTCCCGGGACAGGGCACTACAATGAGCAGTTCTTC
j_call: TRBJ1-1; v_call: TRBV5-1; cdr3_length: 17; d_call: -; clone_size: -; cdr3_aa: CASSPNKVGGRGTEAFF; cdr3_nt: TGCGCCAGCAGCCCTAACAAGGTCGGGGGAAGGGGTACTGAAGCTTTCTTT
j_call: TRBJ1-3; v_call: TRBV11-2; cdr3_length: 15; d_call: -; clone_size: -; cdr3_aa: CASSLRDSPGNTIYF; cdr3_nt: TGTGCCAGCAGCTTACGGGACTCCCCTGGAAACACCATATATTTT
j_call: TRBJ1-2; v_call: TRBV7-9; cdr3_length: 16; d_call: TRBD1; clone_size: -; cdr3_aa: CASSRGGDRGLHGYTF; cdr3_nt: TGTGCCAGCAGCCGCGGGGGGGACAGGGGGTTACATGGCTACACCTTC
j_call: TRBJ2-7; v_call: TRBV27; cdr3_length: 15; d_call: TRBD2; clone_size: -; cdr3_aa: CASSLFRGGAYEQYF; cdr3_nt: TGTGCCAGCAGTTTATTTCGGGGGGGGGCCTACGAGCAGTACTTC
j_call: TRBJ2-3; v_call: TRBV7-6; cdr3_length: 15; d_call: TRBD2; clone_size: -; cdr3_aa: CASSFPGLDTDTQYF; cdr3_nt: TGTGCCAGCAGCTTCCCGGGACTAGACACAGATACGCAGTATTTT
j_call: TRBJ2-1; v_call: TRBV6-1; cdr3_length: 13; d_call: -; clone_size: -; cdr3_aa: CASSEAKELEQFF; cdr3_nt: TGTGCCAGCAGTGAAGCAAAGGAGCTTGAGCAGTTCTTC
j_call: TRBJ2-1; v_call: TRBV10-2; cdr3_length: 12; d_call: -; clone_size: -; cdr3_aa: CASSYAKNEQFF; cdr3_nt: TGCGCCAGCAGCTACGCGAAAAATGAGCAGTTCTTC
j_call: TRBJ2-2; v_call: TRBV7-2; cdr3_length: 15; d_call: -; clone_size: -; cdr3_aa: CASSLTGSATGELFF; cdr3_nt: TGTGCCAGCAGCTTAACGGGATCGGCCACCGGGGAGCTGTTTTTT
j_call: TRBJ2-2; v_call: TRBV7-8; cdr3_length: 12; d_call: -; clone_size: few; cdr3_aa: CASSPTVGELFF; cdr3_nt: TGTGCCAGCAGCCCAACGGTAGGGGAGCTGTTTTTT
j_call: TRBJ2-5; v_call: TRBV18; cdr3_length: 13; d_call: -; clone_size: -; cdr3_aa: CASSPRYQETQYF; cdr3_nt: TGTGCCAGCTCACCGCGGTACCAAGAGACCCAGTACTTC
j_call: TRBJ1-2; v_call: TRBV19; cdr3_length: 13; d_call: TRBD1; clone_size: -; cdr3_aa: CASSIDRAGGYTF; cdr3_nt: TGTGCCAGTAGTATCGACAGGGCTGGCGGCTACACCTTC
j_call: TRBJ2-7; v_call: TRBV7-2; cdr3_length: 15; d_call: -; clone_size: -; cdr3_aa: CASSLDSAGRYEQYF; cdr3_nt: TGTGCCAGCAGCTTAGATTCGGCGGGTCGATACGAGCAGTATTTC
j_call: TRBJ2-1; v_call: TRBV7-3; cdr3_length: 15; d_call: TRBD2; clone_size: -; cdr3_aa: CASSPSRGGDNEQFF; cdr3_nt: TGTGCCAGCAGCCCCTCGCGGGGGGGAGACAATGAGCAGTTCTTC
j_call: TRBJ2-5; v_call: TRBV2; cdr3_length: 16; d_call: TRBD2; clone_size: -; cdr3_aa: CASSDELAGVEETQYF; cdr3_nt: TGTGCCAGCAGTGACGAGCTAGCGGGGGTAGAAGAGACCCAGTACTTC
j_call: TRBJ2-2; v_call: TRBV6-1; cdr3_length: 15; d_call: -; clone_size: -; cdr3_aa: CASSGPGTPTGELFF; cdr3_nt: TGTGCCAGCAGTGGCCCGGGGACACCCACCGGGGAGCTGTTTTTT
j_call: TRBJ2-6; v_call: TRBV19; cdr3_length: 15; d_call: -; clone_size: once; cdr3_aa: CASSPADSGANVLTF; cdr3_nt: TGTGCCAGTAGTCCCGCGGACTCTGGGGCCAACGTCCTGACTTTC
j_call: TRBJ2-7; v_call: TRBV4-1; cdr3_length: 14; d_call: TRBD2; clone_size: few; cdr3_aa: CASSQTSGSLEQYF; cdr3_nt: TGCGCCAGCAGCCAGACTAGCGGGAGTTTAGAGCAGTACTTC
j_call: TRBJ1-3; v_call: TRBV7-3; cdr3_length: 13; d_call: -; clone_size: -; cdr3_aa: CASAAGEGNTIYF; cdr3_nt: TGTGCCAGTGCGGCGGGGGAAGGAAACACCATATATTTT
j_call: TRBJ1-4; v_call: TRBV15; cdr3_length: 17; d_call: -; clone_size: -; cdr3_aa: CATSRDARTAANEKLFF; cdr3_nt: TGTGCCACCAGCAGAGATGCGAGGACAGCAGCTAATGAAAAACTGTTTTTT
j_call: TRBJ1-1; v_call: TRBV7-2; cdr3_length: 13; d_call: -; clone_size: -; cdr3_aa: CASSFGGSAEAFF; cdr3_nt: TGTGCCAGCAGCTTTGGGGGGAGCGCTGAAGCTTTCTTT
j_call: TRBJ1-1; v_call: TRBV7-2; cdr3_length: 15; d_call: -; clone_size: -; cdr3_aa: CASIRSADRNTEAFF; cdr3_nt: TGTGCCAGCATCCGCTCAGCGGACAGGAACACTGAAGCTTTCTTT
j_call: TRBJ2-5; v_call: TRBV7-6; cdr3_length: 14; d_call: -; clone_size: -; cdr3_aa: CASSLGTGRETQYF; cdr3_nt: TGTGCCAGCAGCTTAGGAACAGGGCGGGAGACCCAGTACTTC
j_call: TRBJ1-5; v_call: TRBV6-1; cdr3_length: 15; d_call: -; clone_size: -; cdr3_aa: CASSEARGLSQPQHF; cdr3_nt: TGTGCCAGCAGTGAAGCGCGAGGTTTGAGCCAGCCCCAGCATTTT
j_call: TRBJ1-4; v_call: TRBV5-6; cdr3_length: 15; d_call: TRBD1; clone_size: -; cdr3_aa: CASSLGGTGSEKLFF; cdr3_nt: TGTGCCAGCAGCTTGGGCGGGACAGGGTCTGAAAAACTGTTTTTT
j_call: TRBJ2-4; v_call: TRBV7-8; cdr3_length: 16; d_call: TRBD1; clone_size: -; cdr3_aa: CASSAEGALTKNIQYF; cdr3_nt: TGTGCCAGCAGCGCAGAGGGGGCCTTGACCAAAAACATTCAGTACTTC
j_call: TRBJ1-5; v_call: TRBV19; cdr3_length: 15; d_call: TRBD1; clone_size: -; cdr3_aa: CASSKQGAPNQPQHF; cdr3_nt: TGTGCCAGTAGTAAACAGGGGGCCCCCAATCAGCCCCAGCATTTT
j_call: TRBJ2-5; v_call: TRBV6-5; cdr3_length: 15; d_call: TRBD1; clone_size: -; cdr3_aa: CASSPRDRHQETQYF; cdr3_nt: TGTGCCAGCAGTCCCCGGGACAGGCACCAAGAGACCCAGTACTTC
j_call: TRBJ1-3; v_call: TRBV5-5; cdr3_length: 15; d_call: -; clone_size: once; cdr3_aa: CASSFTGSSGNTIYF; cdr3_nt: TGTGCCAGCAGTTTCACAGGGTCCTCTGGAAACACCATATATTTT
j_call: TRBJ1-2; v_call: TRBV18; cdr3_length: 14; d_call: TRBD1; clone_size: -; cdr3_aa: CASSPGQGNYGYTF; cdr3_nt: TGTGCCAGCTCACCCGGACAGGGTAACTATGGCTACACCTTC
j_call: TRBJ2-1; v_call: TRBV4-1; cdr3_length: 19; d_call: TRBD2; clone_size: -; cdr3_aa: CASSQDLRGTSYSYNEQFF; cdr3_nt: TGCGCCAGCAGCCAAGATTTACGCGGGACTAGCTATTCCTACAATGAGCAGTTCTTC
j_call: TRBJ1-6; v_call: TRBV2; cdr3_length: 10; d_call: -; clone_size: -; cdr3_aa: CAIRTLSLHF; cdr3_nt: TGTGCCATCCGAACTTTATCCCTCCACTTT
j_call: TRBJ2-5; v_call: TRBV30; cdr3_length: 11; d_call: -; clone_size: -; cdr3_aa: CAWSVRETQYF; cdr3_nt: TGTGCCTGGAGTGTCCGAGAGACCCAGTACTTC
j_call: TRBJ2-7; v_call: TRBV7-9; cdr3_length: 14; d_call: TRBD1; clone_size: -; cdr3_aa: CASSSGTGIHEQYF; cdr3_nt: TGTGCCAGCAGCTCCGGGACAGGGATCCACGAGCAGTACTTC
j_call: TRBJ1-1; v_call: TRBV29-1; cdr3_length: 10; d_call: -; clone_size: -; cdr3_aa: CSVRTAEAFF; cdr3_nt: TGCAGCGTTCGGACAGCTGAAGCTTTCTTT
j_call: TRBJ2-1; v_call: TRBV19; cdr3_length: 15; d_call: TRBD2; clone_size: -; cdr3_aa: CASSTSGGVYNEQFF; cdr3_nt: TGTGCCAGTAGTACTAGCGGGGGGGTCTACAATGAGCAGTTCTTC
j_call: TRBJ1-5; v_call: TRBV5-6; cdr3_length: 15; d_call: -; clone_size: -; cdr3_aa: CASSDFDRNNQPQHF; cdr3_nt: TGTGCCAGCAGCGACTTCGACAGGAACAATCAGCCCCAGCATTTT
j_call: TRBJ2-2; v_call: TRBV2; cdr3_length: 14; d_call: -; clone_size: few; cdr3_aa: CASSVSRNTGELFF; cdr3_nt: TGTGCCAGCAGTGTGAGTAGGAACACCGGGGAGCTGTTTTTT